These 20 T cell receptor beta chains share one sample of origin, sequenced in a study of blood T cell repertoires in COVID-19. The data were produced by immunoSEQ multiplex PCR, yet TCRdb's version contains in-frame clones alone and is incomplete. The sample holds about 190,000 clones; around 85% are singletons and the top ten take more than 2.5%. The sequencing input was PBMCs or T cells enriched from blood (not recorded which). The receptor source for this set is a woman aged 25 to 39 who had recovered from COVID-19.

V and J are TRBV7-8 and TRBJ1-5; no clear D. V lost 0 bases and J 3 bases, leaving 6 bases between the germline ends. CDR3 length equals 14 residues. Germline lookup yields CDR1 SGHVS and CDR2 FQNEAQ. DNA of the CDR3: TGTGCCAGCAGCTTAGCCCAGAACAATCAGCCCCAGCATTTT. Protein product: CASSLAQNNQPQHF.

In DNA, the CDR3 is TGCGCCAGCAGTCTGAGGGGGGACAGGGCTACTCTTGGAAACACCATATATTTT. This encodes CASSLRGDRATLGNTIYF. This chain uses TRBV23-1 with TRBJ1-3; 9 positions agree with TRBD1. TRBV23-1 is sorted into the ORF group, with uncertain function. This CDR3 is 18 amino acids long. J gave up 3 bases and V 4 bases, and 13 bases lay outside the gene matches.

The J gene is TRBJ2-7, the V gene TRBV11-2, with 12 bases that match TRBD2. Germline V gives CDR1 SGHAT, CDR2 FQNNGV. Trimming took 5 bases from V and 4 from J; bases not matched to a gene: 9. The length of the CDR3 is 16 residues. CDR3 residues: CASSVVTSGSLYEQYF. For the CDR3, the DNA is TGTGCCAGCAGCGTCGTGACTAGCGGGAGTCTGTACGAGCAGTACTTC. Full variable domain (outside the CDR3, taken from reference TRBV11-2 and TRBJ2-7): EAGVAQSPRYKIIEKRQSVAFWCNPISGHATLYWYQQILGQGPKLLIQFQNNGVVDDSQLPKDRFSAERLKGVDSTLKIQPAKLEDSAVYLCASSVVTSGSLYEQYFGPGTRLTVT.

This chain links TRBV28 with TRBJ1-5; D gene ambiguous. The V end lost 2 bases, the J end lost 4 bases, and 6 bases lay between the germline ends. The CDR3 runs to 13 residues. Germline values: CDR1 MDHEN, CDR2 SYDVKM. The CDR3 DNA sequence: TGTGCCAGCAGTTTACCGGTTAATCAGCCCCAGCATTTT. Translating gives CASSLPVNQPQHF.

This clone was seen just once. This chain uses TRBV10-3 with TRBJ1-5; D may be TRBD1 (5 bases). CDR1 is ENHRY, CDR2 SYGVKD, per germline. The length of the CDR3 is 16 residues. Trimming stripped 0 bases from V and 4 bases from J, with 13 bases between. CDR3 protein: CAISESRGRPNQPQHF. CDR3 nucleotide sequence: TGTGCCATCAGTGAGTCAAGGGGCCGTCCTAATCAGCCCCAGCATTTT.

The chain joins TRBV3-1 (or the pseudogene TRBV3-2) to TRBJ2-2; 10 bases agree with TRBD2. The CDR3 contains 18 residues. V was clipped by 1 base and J by 3 bases; unmatched bases: 8. CDR1 is LGHDT, CDR2 YNNKEL, per germline (reference sequence). The CDR3 is CASSQVTSGGADTGELFF. The DNA for the CDR3 is TGTGCCAGCAGCCAAGTAACCAGCGGGGGGGCTGACACCGGGGAGCTGTTTTTT.

This clone was counted a single time. The chain couples TRBV28 to TRBJ2-7; 11 positions match TRBD2. J gave up 2 bases and V 3 bases, and 0 bases lay outside the gene matches. The CDR3 totals 14 residues. Germline V lookup: CDR1 MDHEN, CDR2 SYDVKM. CDR3 protein: CASSLTSGTYEQYF. CDR3 bases: TGTGCCAGCAGTTTGACTAGCGGGACCTACGAGCAGTACTTC.

The CDR3 DNA follows: TGTGCCACCAGTGATCCATTAGCGTTAGATACGCAGTATTTT. Translating it yields CATSDPLALDTQYF. The J gene is TRBJ2-3, the V gene TRBV24-1; TRBD2 might be the D (5 bases). CDR1 is KGHDR, CDR2 SFDVKD, per germline. With 3 bases removed from V and 5 bases from J, the gap between germline ends came to 11 bases. The CDR3 sequence is 14 residues long.

The chain uses TRBV12-3 or TRBV12-4 and TRBJ1-2; D perhaps matches TRBD1 (6 bases). The CDR3 extends over 12 amino acids. Trimming removed 6 bases at V and 8 bases at J, with 13 bases between. CDR3 amino acids: CASSRDTSGYTF. The CDR3 bases are TGTGCCAGCAGCAGGGACACCAGCGGCTACACCTTC.

V and J are TRBV4-1 and TRBJ2-1; TRBD1 might be the D (8 bases). This CDR3 has 16 residues. With 4 bases removed from V and 1 base from J, the gap between germline ends came to 14 bases. CDR1 is MGHRA and CDR2 is YSYEKL in the germline V gene. The CDR3 is CASSPTGGVSYNEQFF. The CDR3 DNA reads as TGCGCCAGCAGCCCCACAGGGGGGGTTTCCTACAATGAGCAGTTCTTC.

The chain recombines TRBV4-2 with TRBJ1-1; 8 nucleotides match TRBD1. Trimming removed 3 bases from V and 1 base from J; junction bases left unmatched: 1. The V gene's germline CDR1 is LGHNA and CDR2 YNFKEQ. The CDR3 consists of 14 residues. The CDR3 sequence: CASSHDRGNTEAFF. The CDR3 coding sequence is TGTGCCAGCAGCCACGACAGGGGGAACACTGAAGCTTTCTTT.

This chain connects TRBV29-1 to TRBJ2-5; 7 positions agree with TRBD1. Per the germline V gene, CDR1 is SQVTM and CDR2 is ANQGSEA. The CDR3 sequence is 14 residues long. V trimming: 6 bases; J trimming: 0 bases; junction bases outside the gene matches: 7. CDR3 in amino acids: CSVTGVGHQETQYF. In nucleotides, the CDR3 is TGCAGCGTAACAGGGGTGGGCCACCAAGAGACCCAGTACTTC.

This chain links TRBV28 with TRBJ1-5; D remains ambiguous. This CDR3 has 13 amino acids. Trimming took off 8 bases at V and 1 base at J, with 9 bases between the two ends. Germline lookup yields CDR1 MDHEN and CDR2 SYDVKM. The CDR3 sequence is CASGSPSNQPQHF. CDR3 bases: TGTGCCAGCGGGAGTCCCAGCAATCAGCCCCAGCATTTT.

V and J are TRBV9 and TRBJ1-3, with D maybe TRBD1 (5 bases). Trimming took 3 bases from V and 9 from J, leaving 22 bases between them. CDR1 and CDR2 (germline): SGDLS, YYNGEE. This CDR3 has 16 residues. CDR3 DNA sequence: TGTGCCAGCAGCGCCCAGGTGCAGGGTGCGGGGAGCACCATATATTTT. Protein product: CASSAQVQGAGSTIYF.

The chain is built from TRBV6-6 and TRBJ1-1, with unresolved D. CDR3 length: 14 amino acids. Trimming took 0 bases from V and 1 from J, leaving 6 bases between them. The germline V gene has CDR1 MNHNY and CDR2 SVGAGI (reference sequence). CDR3 sequence (DNA): TGTGCCAGCAGTTACTCACCCGGGAACACTGAAGCTTTCTTT. Its protein product is CASSYSPGNTEAFF.

The chain combines TRBV7-8 with TRBJ1-1; no clear D gene. The ends were cut back, 5 bases at V and 2 bases at J, with 6 bases in the middle. The length of the CDR3 is 12 residues. Germline lookup yields CDR1 SGHVS and CDR2 FQNEAQ. As DNA, the CDR3 is TGTGCCAGCAGCCGACCAAACACTGAAGCTTTCTTT. Translation: CASSRPNTEAFF.

The V call is TRBV11-2, the J call TRBJ2-1; a possible D gene is TRBD2 (5 bases). The CDR3 contains 16 residues. The ends were cut back, 5 bases at V and 2 bases at J, with 16 bases in the middle. CDR1 is SGHAT, CDR2 FQNNGV, per germline. In nucleotides, the CDR3 is TGTGCCAGCAGCCGGACTGGAAGTTGGGCCTACAATGAGCAGTTCTTC. Translation gives CASSRTGSWAYNEQFF. Using reference TRBV11-2 and TRBJ2-1 for the parts outside the CDR3, the full variable domain is EAGVAQSPRYKIIEKRQSVAFWCNPISGHATLYWYQQILGQGPKLLIQFQNNGVVDDSQLPKDRFSAERLKGVDSTLKIQPAKLEDSAVYLCASSRTGSWAYNEQFFGPGTRLTVL.

J is TRBJ2-3 and V is TRBV2; weak D call: TRBD2 (5 bases). The length of the CDR3 is 16 residues. Germline CDR1 and CDR2: SNHLY and FYNNEI. V was pared by 6 bases and J by 0 bases, with 16 bases between. The CDR3 sequence: CASSRTVKPSTDTQYF. The CDR3 DNA is TGTGCCAGCAGCCGGACTGTCAAGCCCAGCACAGATACGCAGTATTTT.

The V gene is TRBV11-2, the J gene TRBJ2-7; D unclear. The V and J ends lost 1 base and 3 bases respectively, with 10 bases between them. The CDR3 sequence is 14 residues long. Germline lookup yields CDR1 SGHAT and CDR2 FQNNGV. In DNA form, the CDR3 reads TGTGCCAGCAGCTTAGTTTCGGGTTTCTACGAGCAGTACGTC. It translates to CASSLVSGFYEQYV.

The CDR3 loop reads CATSTSGAFYNEQFF. Written as DNA, the CDR3 is TGTGCCACCAGCACCTCAGGGGCGTTCTACAATGAGCAGTTCTTC. The gene calls are TRBV15 and TRBJ2-1, with D possibly being TRBD1 (6 bases). Germline-derived CDR1 and CDR2 are LNHNV and YYDKDF (reference sequence). CDR3 size: 15 residues. The V end lost 4 bases, the J end lost 3 bases, and 13 bases lay between the germline ends.